This T cell receptor beta chain is from a study of T cells after yellow fever vaccination. One entry per CDR3 protein results from TCRdb running MiXCR on the 5' RACE reads. The sample includes approximately 450,000 distinct CDR3 sequences, around 20% of them seen just once. Study conclusions and caveats: It was a small share of clonotypes that appeared in both CD4 and CD8 compartments. Peak timing came faster in the weaker secondary response, day 5 versus 15. Boosting was followed by the reappearance of most primary-vaccination clones (approximately 97% CD4, around 90% CD8). Researchers cautioned that FACS-sorted repertoires could harbor abundant clonotypes contaminating from the bulk population.

Germline V gene sequence: CDR1 SGHVS, CDR2 FNYEAQ. Trimming cost V 7 bases and J 1 base; bases outside gene matches: 6. The CDR3 extends over 14 amino acids. Notes on this clonotype: Its antigen is not known.

This chain links TRBV7-6 with TRBJ1-1, with 7 bases matching TRBD1. The clonotype originates from a man aged 18 to 29 who received the YFV17D yellow fever vaccine. The starting material was PBMCs, obtained before the yellow fever booster vaccination. The CDR3 DNA sequence: TGTGCCAGCACCCCGGGACAGAAGAACACTGAAGCTTTCTTT. Its translation is CASTPGQKNTEAFF.